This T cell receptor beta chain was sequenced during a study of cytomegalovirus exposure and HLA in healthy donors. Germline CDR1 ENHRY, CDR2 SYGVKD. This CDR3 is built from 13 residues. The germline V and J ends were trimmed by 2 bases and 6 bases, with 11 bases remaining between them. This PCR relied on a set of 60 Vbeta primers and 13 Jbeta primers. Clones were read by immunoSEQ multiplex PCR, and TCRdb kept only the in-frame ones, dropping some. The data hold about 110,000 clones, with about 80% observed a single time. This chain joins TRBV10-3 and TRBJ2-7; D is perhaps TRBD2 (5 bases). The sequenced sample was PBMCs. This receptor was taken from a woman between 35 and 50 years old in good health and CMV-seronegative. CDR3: CAISEILGGEQYF. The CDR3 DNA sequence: TGTGCCATCAGTGAGATATTAGGAGGCGAGCAGTACTTC.